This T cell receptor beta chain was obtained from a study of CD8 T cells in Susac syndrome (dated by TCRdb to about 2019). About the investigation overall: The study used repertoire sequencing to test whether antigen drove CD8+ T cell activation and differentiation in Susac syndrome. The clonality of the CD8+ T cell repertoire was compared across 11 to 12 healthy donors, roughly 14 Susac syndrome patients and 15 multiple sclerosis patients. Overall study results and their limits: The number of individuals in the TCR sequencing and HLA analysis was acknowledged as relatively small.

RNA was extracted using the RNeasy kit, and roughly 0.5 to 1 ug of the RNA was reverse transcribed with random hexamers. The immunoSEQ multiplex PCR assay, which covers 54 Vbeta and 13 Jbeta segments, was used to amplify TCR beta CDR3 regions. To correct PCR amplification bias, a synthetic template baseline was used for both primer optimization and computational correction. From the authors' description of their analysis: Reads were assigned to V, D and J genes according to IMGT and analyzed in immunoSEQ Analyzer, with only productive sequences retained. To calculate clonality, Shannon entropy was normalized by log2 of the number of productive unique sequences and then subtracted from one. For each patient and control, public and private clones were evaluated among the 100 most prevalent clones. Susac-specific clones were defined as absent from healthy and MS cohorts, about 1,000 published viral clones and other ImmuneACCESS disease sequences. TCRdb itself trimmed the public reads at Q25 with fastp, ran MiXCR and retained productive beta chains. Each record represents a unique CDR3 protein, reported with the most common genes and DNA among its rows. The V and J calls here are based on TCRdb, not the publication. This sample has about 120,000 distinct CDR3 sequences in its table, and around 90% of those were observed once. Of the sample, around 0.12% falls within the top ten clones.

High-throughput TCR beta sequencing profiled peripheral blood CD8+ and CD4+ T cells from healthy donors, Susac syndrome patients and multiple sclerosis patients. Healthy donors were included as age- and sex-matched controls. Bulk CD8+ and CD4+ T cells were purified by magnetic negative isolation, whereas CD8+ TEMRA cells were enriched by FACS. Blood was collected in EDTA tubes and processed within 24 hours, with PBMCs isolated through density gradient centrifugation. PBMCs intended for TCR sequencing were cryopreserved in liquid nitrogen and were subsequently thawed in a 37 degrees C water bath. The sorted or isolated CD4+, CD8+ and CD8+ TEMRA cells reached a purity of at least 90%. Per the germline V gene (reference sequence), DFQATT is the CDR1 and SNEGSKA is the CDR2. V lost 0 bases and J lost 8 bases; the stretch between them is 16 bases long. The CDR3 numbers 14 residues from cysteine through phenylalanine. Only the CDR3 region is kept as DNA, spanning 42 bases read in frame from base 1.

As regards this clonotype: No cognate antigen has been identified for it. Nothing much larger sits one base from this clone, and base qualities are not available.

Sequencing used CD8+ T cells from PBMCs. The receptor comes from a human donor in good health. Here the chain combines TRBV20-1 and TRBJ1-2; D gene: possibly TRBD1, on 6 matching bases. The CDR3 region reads CSAREGGGAGGYTF. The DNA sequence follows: TGCAGTGCTAGAGAAGGTGGGGGCGCAGGAGGCTACACCTTC.